The clone carrying this T cell receptor (beta chain) was seen only a few times. What it binds is unknown. This sample is drawn from a study of T cell repertoires in aging, cancer and after chemotherapy. Germline V gives CDR1 MNHEY, CDR2 SMNVEV (reference sequence). This CDR3 contains 15 residues. The ends were cut back, 7 bases at V and 0 bases at J, with 15 bases in the middle. Rearranged V-D-J TRB sequences were amplified with a mixed TRB-A/B primer pool. TCRdb re-derived calls from the multiplex PCR reads in MiXCR, one entry per CDR3 protein. The sample has 2,500 to 3,000 distinct CDR3 sequences, around 28% seen once. The template was genomic DNA from peripheral blood, not RNA. Study findings and constraints: In cancer patients, declining TCR diversity with age involved lost richness and lost evenness.

The source of this sequence is a human donor with a solid tumor. The V gene is TRBV27, the J gene TRBJ1-1; D perhaps matches TRBD1 (6 bases). The specimen was blood. The DNA of the CDR3 is TGTGCCAGCACTCCTAGGGGGAGGATGAACACTGAAGCTTTCTTT. Its translation: CASTPRGRMNTEAFF.